This T cell receptor (beta chain) was sequenced for a study of vaccination effects on CD4 cells after COVID-19 (dated by TCRdb to the early 2020s). Regarding the complete study: Across the study, the median time from the second dose to post-vaccine sampling was 72 days (range 14 to 241). SARS-CoV-2 spike-specific CD4+ TCR repertoires from before and after mRNA vaccination were compared in COVID-19 convalescent patients and in infection-naive vaccine recipients. Altogether, around eleven COVID-19 convalescent patients and a few SARS-CoV-2-naive healthy vaccine recipients made up the full study. The Oncomine TCR Beta short-read assay on an Illumina iSeq 100 was used to sequence cultures from other donors in the study. General findings and caveats noted by the study authors: At late post-vaccination timepoints, both infection-induced and vaccine-induced clones showed marked clonal contraction, consistent with waning T cell responses. Among healthy vaccine recipients, nearly all vaccine-induced clones were SARS-CoV-2 mono-reactive, and only 1 of 255 was cross-reactive with common cold coronaviruses. Only a small number of convalescent patients were included, and no early post-infection timepoints were available, which limited the study.

Concerning this clone: What antigen it recognizes has not been identified. No clone much larger than this one lies a single base away; base qualities are absent.

For this chain, trimming is 3 bases at the V end and 3 bases at the J end, and the number of junction bases without a gene match is 10. The CDR3 spans 16 residues, from the cysteine through the phenylalanine. The only DNA kept is the CDR3, 48 bases in frame from the first base. The germline V gene encodes CDR1 DFQATT and CDR2 SNEGSKA (reference sequence). Libraries were prepared through the immunoSEQ multiplex PCR assay. DNA from the cultured, isolated CD4+ T cells was subjected to TCR beta CDR3 sequencing. On the study's bioinformatics: Non-productive TCR sequences were removed, reads were trimmed to the CDR3 region, and CDR3s of at least 7 amino acids were retained. Antigen-specific clonotypes were identified using the MANAFEST web app by comparison of expansion in peptide wells against reference cultures. To be called positive, a clone needed expansion at FDR<0.05 compared with the reference and with all other wells, an odds ratio greater than 5, and a frequency greater than 0.1% in two replicate wells. A clonotype was called cross-reactive if it was significantly expanded both in SARS-CoV-2 spike wells and in at least one common cold coronavirus spike condition. Using the stringdist R package, CDR3 similarity was measured by Levenshtein distance, and unrooted trees were constructed with ape in R 3.6.1. Imported from immuneACCESS, the table was reduced by TCRdb to in-frame sequences with V and J called. These copies leave out some clones; in studies compared against another copy, an unresolved V gene accounts for under half, and the cause of the remainder is not known. D and trimming were read from the DNA, whereas the V and J calls and clone size are those reported in that table. The sample table shows 20,000 to 25,000 clones, and roughly 76% are seen once. In total, the top ten clones hold around 5.1% of the sample.

To identify antigen-specific CD4+ T cell clonotypes by their expansion, the ViraFEST assay first stimulated PBMC with viral peptide pools and then applied TCR sequencing. After around ten days of culture, CD4+ T cells were isolated with the EasySep CD4+ T cell isolation kit. Two doses of either the BNT162b2 or the mRNA-1273 mRNA SARS-CoV-2 vaccine were administered to participants. Healthy vaccine recipients had no prior SARS-CoV-2 infection, confirmed by negative nucleocapsid antibodies before and after vaccination. Each well held 2 million to 2.5 million PBMC cultured in IMDM containing around 5% human AB serum, about 10 IU/ml IL-2 and gentamicin, along with roughly 10 ug/ml peptides. Half of the culture medium was replaced with fresh IL-2-containing medium on days 3 and 7. Each peptide stimulation condition was cultured in triplicate wells unless otherwise noted. Using Ficoll-Paque Plus gradient centrifugation, PBMC were separated from whole blood and then either used fresh or cryopreserved at -140C. Overlapping peptide pools spanned the spike proteins of SARS-CoV-2 and the common cold coronaviruses HCoV-NL63, HCoV-OC43 and HCoV-229E. The QIAamp micro DNA kit was used to extract genomic DNA from the cultured CD4+ T cells.

The specimen was CD4+ T cells from PBMCs cultured with SARS-CoV-2 spike peptides, collected after COVID-19 vaccination. According to the study, the label for this sample's cell subset or site signals: SARS-CoV-2 spike overlapping peptide pool stimulation. This clonotype was obtained from a human donor who received a COVID-19 vaccine. Some clones in this sample may be carry-over from other donors' samples. This sequence uses TRBV20-1 and TRBJ2-4; TRBD1 matches 8 bases in the middle. The CDR3 here reads CSASGQGVDVKNIQYF. The DNA sequence is given as TGCAGTGCTAGTGGACAGGGAGTTGATGTCAAAAACATTCAGTACTTC.